This T cell receptor beta chain was captured in a study of cytomegalovirus exposure and HLA in healthy donors listed by TCRdb under 2017. Concerning the study at large: A later analysis indicated that the roughly 130 validation repertoires were generated on the platform also employed for the approximately 670 repertoires of the first cohort. The study was designed to test whether signatures of past pathogen exposure could be identified by cataloging public T cell receptors. Besides the first cohort of around 670 subjects, a separate validation cohort made up of around 120 different subjects was used. To predict cytomegalovirus infection status, the study combined high-throughput TCR immunosequencing, statistical association of individual TCRs with disease status, and machine learning.

The library came from the immunoSEQ multiplex PCR assay. Turning to the authors' computational methods: A statistical classification framework was built to diagnose cytomegalovirus status from the catalog of TCR beta chain sequences. Imported from immuneACCESS, the table was reduced by TCRdb to in-frame sequences with V and J called. These copies leave out some clones; in studies compared against another copy, an unresolved V gene accounts for under half, and the cause of the remainder is not known. The V and J calls and the clone size are those of that table, but D and trimming were determined from the DNA. The sample table holds 150,000 to 250,000 clones, of which approximately 78% were seen once. The top ten clonotypes cover 1% to 1.5% of the sample. The donors were included in the validation cohort of roughly 120 subjects, a group kept apart from the 666-subject first cohort. Overall study outcomes, separate from this receptor: The authors suggested that the approach could potentially be extended to other disease states and immunological phenotypes. Across donors, most TCR sequences were observed very rarely, whereas some public TCRs were present in many individuals. In vitro tests confirmed that three of the cytomegalovirus-associated TCR beta chains recognize cytomegalovirus antigens. Cytomegalovirus status was reported to be diagnosed by the classifier with high specificity and sensitivity in both the original and validation cohorts. In a later analysis, TCRs clustered in the first cohort were found to also tend to co-occur in the roughly 110 validation repertoires, with 94% of cluster scores above 0. In the study, roughly 160 TCR beta chains were listed as associated with cytomegalovirus. A later analysis lacked HLA typing for the validation cohort, so it scored co-occurrence in that cohort across all 110 or so repertoires.

The CDR3 measures 12 amino acids from cysteine to phenylalanine. Kept here is only the CDR3 DNA, which spans 36 bases and is read in frame from base 1. The V and J ends are trimmed by 3 bases and 6 bases, leaving 9 bases between them. CDR1 and CDR2 were assigned from the germline V gene as MNHEY and SVGAGI. As regards this clone: No antigen is known for it. Within one base of it there is no much larger clone, and no base qualities were kept.

Rearrangement joined TRBV6-5 to TRBJ2-7, with TRBD1 perhaps the D gene, on 5 matching bases. This receptor was taken from a woman in her twenties or thirties in good health and CMV-seronegative. The sequenced material came from PBMCs. Read as DNA, the sequence is TGTGCCAGCAGTTATCAGGGTGGCGAGCAGTACTTC. Its protein reads: CASSYQGGEQYF.